This section outlines one TCR beta chain sequence together with its context. Noted time point: blood 4 weeks post-SBRT, at nephrectomy. As to treatment: 15 Gy SBRT to primary tumor, nephrectomy 4 weeks later. Nephrectomy followed 15 Gy stereotactic body radiation by 4 weeks. This CDR3 is built from 14 residues. With V trimmed by 5 bases and J by 5 bases, 3 bases remained unmatched. Germline CDR1 is LNHDA and CDR2 is SQIVND (reference sequence). The data derive from a study of radiation and T cells in renal cell carcinoma. Only in-frame clones appear in the TCRdb table, and some are missing; sequencing was by immunoSEQ multiplex PCR. Of tens of thousands of clones in the sample, about 82% are singletons; the top ten hold 25% to 30%.

Material: blood, obtained from a patient whose treatment included radiotherapy and nephrectomy. The sequence was obtained from a woman in her sixties or seventies with renal cell carcinoma. The chain recombines TRBV19 with TRBJ2-4; the match to TRBD2 covers 10 bases. CDR3 in DNA: TGTGCCAGTAGTCCCGGACTAGCGGAAAACATTCAGTACTTC. Amino acids: CASSPGLAENIQYF.